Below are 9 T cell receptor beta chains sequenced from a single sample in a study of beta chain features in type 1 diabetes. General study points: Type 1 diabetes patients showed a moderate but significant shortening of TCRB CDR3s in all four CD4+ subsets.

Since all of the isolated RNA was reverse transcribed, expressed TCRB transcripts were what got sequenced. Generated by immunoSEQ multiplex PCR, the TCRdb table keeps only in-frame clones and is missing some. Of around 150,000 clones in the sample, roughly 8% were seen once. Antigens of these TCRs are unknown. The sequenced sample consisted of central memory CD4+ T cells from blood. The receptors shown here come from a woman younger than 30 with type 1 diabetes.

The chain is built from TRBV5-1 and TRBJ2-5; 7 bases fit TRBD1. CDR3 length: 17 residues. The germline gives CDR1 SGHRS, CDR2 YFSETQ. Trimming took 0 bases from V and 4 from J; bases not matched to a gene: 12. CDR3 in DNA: TGCGCCAGCAGCTTGGAGTCGACAGGGATCAGACGAGAGACCCAGTACTTC. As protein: CASSLESTGIRRETQYF.

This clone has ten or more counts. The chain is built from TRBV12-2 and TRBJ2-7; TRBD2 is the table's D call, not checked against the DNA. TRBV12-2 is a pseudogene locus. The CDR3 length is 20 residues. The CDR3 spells CASRLLARRLAGGRTYEQYF. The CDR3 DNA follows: TGTGCAAGTCGCTTACTTGCTCGGCGACTAGCGGGAGGGAGAACCTACGAGCAGTACTTC.

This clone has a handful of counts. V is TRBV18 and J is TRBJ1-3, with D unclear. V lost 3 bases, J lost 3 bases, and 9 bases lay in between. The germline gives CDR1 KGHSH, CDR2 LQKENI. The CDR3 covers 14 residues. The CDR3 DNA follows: TGTGCCAGCTCACCCCGGGAGCTTGGAAACACCATATATTTT. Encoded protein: CASSPRELGNTIYF. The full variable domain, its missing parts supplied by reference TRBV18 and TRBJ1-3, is NAGVMQNPRHLVRRRGQEARLRCSPMKGHSHVYWYRQLPEEGLKFMVYLQKENIIDESGMPKERFSAEFPKEGPSILRIQQVVRGDSAAYFCASSPRELGNTIYFGEGSWLTVV.

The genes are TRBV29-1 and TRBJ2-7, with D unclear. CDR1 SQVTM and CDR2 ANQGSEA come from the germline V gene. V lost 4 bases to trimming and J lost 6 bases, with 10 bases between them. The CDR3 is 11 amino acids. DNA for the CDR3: TGCAGCGTTGTGGGCAGCTCCGAGCAGTACTTC. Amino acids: CSVVGSSEQYF.

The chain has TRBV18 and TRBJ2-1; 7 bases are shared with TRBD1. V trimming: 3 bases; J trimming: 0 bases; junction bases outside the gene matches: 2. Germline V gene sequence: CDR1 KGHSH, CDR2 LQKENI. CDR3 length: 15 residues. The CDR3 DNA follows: TGTGCCAGCTCACCGGGACAGAGCTCCTACAATGAGCAGTTCTTC. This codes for CASSPGQSSYNEQFF.

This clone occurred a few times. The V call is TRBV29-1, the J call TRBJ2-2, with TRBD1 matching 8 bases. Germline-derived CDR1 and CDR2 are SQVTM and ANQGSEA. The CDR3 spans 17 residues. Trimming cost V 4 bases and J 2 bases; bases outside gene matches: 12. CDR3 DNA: TGCAGCGTTGGGACAGGGCGGGGATCGAGTAACACCGGGGAGCTGTTTTTT. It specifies CSVGTGRGSSNTGELFF.

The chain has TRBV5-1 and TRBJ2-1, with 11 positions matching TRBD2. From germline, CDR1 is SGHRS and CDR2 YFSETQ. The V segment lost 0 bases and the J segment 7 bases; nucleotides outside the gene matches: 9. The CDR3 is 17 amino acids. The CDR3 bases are TGCGCCAGCAGCTTGGTGCTGCTAGCGGGAGGACAGAATGAGCAGTTCTTC. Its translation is CASSLVLLAGGQNEQFF.

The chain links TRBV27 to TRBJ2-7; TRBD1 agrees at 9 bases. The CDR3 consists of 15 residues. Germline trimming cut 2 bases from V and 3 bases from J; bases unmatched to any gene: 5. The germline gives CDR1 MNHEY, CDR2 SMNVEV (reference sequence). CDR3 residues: CASSLTTGGVYEQYF. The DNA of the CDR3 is TGTGCCAGCAGTTTAACGACAGGGGGAGTCTACGAGCAGTACTTC.

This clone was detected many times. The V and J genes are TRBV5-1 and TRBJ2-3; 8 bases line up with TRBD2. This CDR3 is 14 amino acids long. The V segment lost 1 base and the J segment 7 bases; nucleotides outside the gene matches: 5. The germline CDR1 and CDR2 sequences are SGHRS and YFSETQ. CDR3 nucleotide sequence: TGCGCCAGCAGCTTGAAGCGGGGGTCGTATACGCAGTATTTT. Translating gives CASSLKRGSYTQYF.